Shown below are 18 T cell receptor beta chains from a single sample sequenced in a study of cytomegalovirus exposure and HLA in healthy donors. Primers: 60 Vbeta forward and 13 Jbeta reverse. Measured with immunoSEQ multiplex PCR; TCRdb has only the in-frame clones, and not every one. The sample consists of some 110,000 clones, approximately 70% of them appearing once. Sequenced input: PBMCs. The receptors originated from a woman aged 25 to 45 in good health and CMV-seronegative.

V is TRBV7-2 and J is TRBJ1-1; 7 positions agree with TRBD1. The V segment lost 3 bases and the J segment 5 bases; nucleotides outside the gene matches: 9. Germline CDR1 is SGHTA and CDR2 is FQGNSA. This CDR3 is built from 15 residues. This chain's CDR3 is CASSFRPGGGTEAFF. Written as DNA, the CDR3 is TGTGCCAGCAGCTTCAGACCAGGGGGAGGAACTGAAGCTTTCTTT.

This chain joins TRBV2 and TRBJ2-7; D perhaps matches TRBD1 (5 bases). This CDR3 region has 14 residues. Germline V gene lookup returns CDR1 SNHLY and CDR2 FYNNEI. V lost 2 bases to trimming and J lost 4 bases, with 12 bases between them. The chain's CDR3 is CASSEQGNLYEQYF. The CDR3 bases are TGTGCCAGCAGTGAACAGGGAAATTTGTACGAGCAGTACTTC.

This clone was observed a few times. This chain links TRBV6-5 with TRBJ1-1; possibly TRBD1 for D (6 bases). With 0 bases removed from V and 4 bases from J, the gap between germline ends came to 15 bases. CDR3 length: 16 residues. Germline lookup yields CDR1 MNHEY and CDR2 SVGAGI. The CDR3 sequence is CASSYSRGGSGTEAFF. CDR3 coding DNA: TGTGCCAGCAGTTACTCGCGGGGGGGCTCGGGCACTGAAGCTTTCTTT.

The chain carries TRBV7-2 and TRBJ1-1; D remains ambiguous. V gave up 5 bases and J gave up 1 base, with 17 bases separating them. CDR1 and CDR2 from the germline V gene are SGHTA and FQGNSA. CDR3 length: 16 amino acids. The CDR3 loop reads CASSPLGGGRNTEAFF. The CDR3 DNA follows: TGTGCCAGCAGCCCCCTGGGTGGAGGTAGGAACACTGAAGCTTTCTTT.

The chain joins TRBV6-5 to TRBJ1-2, with D possibly TRBD1 on 6 matching bases. Germline loops: CDR1 MNHEY, CDR2 SVGAGI. This CDR3 is 13 amino acids long. V was clipped by 4 bases and J by 6 bases, with 12 bases between them. The DNA of the CDR3 is TGTGCCAGCAGTTCCGGGACAAATCATGGCTACACCTTC. Its translation is CASSSGTNHGYTF.

The chain couples TRBV6-5 to TRBJ1-4, with 10 bases matching TRBD1. The V and J ends lost 6 bases and 8 bases, in that order; junction bases with no gene match: 9. The germline V gene has CDR1 MNHEY and CDR2 SVGAGI. The CDR3 has 15 residues. CDR3 amino acids: CASSRDGTGAEKLFF. CDR3 DNA: TGTGCCAGCAGCCGCGACGGGACAGGGGCCGAAAAACTGTTTTTT.

About this clone: The sample carries other DNA sequences with the same CDR3. V gene TRBV4-1 combines with J gene TRBJ1-1, with no clear D. The CDR3 is made up of 15 amino acids. In germline, CDR1 is MGHRA, CDR2 YSYEKL. V was trimmed by 4 bases and J by 1 base, leaving 13 bases between them. The CDR3 here is CASSLPGQRNTEAFF. CDR3 coding DNA: TGCGCCAGCAGCCTTCCTGGCCAGCGGAACACTGAAGCTTTCTTT.

V usage is TRBV6-5 and J usage is TRBJ1-2, with no clear D. The CDR3 has 13 amino acids. Germline V gene lookup returns CDR1 MNHEY and CDR2 SVGAGI. Trimming cost V 8 bases and J 4 bases, with 14 bases left between them. The chain's CDR3 is CASRTPGAYGYTF. CDR3 DNA: TGTGCCAGCCGAACCCCCGGAGCCTATGGCTACACCTTC.

A single count supports this clone. The V call is TRBV6-1, the J call TRBJ1-1; 9 bases agree with TRBD1. V gave up 1 base and J gave up 2 bases; unmatched junction bases: 2. CDR1 and CDR2 from the germline V gene are MNHNS and SASEGT. The CDR3 length is 15 residues. The CDR3 bases are TGTGCCAGCAGTGAAGTGACAGGGGGAAACACTGAAGCTTTCTTT. It translates to CASSEVTGGNTEAFF.

This clone occurred a few times. The rearrangement joins TRBV19 to TRBJ1-1; D might be TRBD1 (5 bases). V was shortened by 5 bases and J by 8 bases, with 12 bases between the two germline ends. CDR1 and CDR2 (germline): LNHDA, SQIVND (reference sequence). The CDR3 sequence is 12 residues long. In DNA form, the CDR3 reads TGTGCCAGTAGTCCCCAGGGTTGGGAAGCTTTCTTT. Protein product: CASSPQGWEAFF.

This chain joins TRBV27 and TRBJ2-7; TRBD2 matches at 7 bases. Germline lookup yields CDR1 MNHEY and CDR2 SMNVEV (reference sequence). This CDR3 has 16 amino acids. V lost 2 bases, J lost 0 bases, and 7 bases stayed unmatched. CDR3 in DNA: TGTGCCAGCAGTTTAGGCTGGCGGGGGAGCTCCTACGAGCAGTACTTC. Encoded protein: CASSLGWRGSSYEQYF.

This rearrangement joins TRBV5-1 to TRBJ2-7; 10 bases align to TRBD1. This CDR3 has 16 amino acids. Germline V gene data show CDR1 as SGHRS and CDR2 as YFSETQ. The trim removed 2 bases at V and 2 bases at J, leaving 7 bases unmatched. CDR3 DNA sequence: TGCGCCAGCAGCTTCGTCGGGACAGGGGAAACCTACGAGCAGTACTTC. Translating it yields CASSFVGTGETYEQYF.

The chain recombines TRBV27 with TRBJ1-1; TRBD1 matches at 7 bases. V lost 1 base and J lost 5; bases outside the gene matches: 13. CDR3 length equals 17 residues. Germline CDR1 is MNHEY and CDR2 is SMNVEV (reference sequence). CDR3: CASSLLGGQAGGTEAFF. The CDR3 coding sequence is TGTGCCAGCAGTTTATTAGGGGGACAAGCAGGGGGAACTGAAGCTTTCTTT.

The chain is built from TRBV30 and TRBJ1-2; perhaps TRBD1 as D (6 bases). Germline CDR1 and CDR2: GTSNPN and SVGIG (reference sequence). The CDR3 loop spans 15 amino acids. The V and J ends lost 8 bases and 5 bases respectively, with 24 bases between them. CDR3 bases: TGTGCCGGATCAACTACCTGGGACAATCGTTATGGCTACACCTTC. Translating gives CAGSTTWDNRYGYTF.

This clone was counted between two and nine times. This chain uses TRBV25-1 with TRBJ1-1, with a possible D match to TRBD1 (6 bases). The CDR3 loop spans 12 amino acids. Germline assignment: CDR1 MGHDK and CDR2 SYGVNS. V lost 3 bases to trimming and J lost 10 bases, with 12 bases between them. CDR3 sequence: CASSETGRRAFF. For the CDR3, the DNA is TGTGCCAGCAGTGAGACAGGCCGGCGAGCTTTCTTT.

There are a few counts of this clone. This chain joins TRBV5-1 and TRBJ1-1, with 7 positions matching TRBD1. V trimming: 4 bases; J trimming: 7 bases; junction bases outside the gene matches: 13. The CDR3 length is 15 residues. Germline assignment: CDR1 SGHRS and CDR2 YFSETQ. CDR3 loop: CASSLPLGQAHEAFF. The CDR3 coding sequence is TGCGCCAGCAGCCTTCCCCTAGGACAGGCCCATGAAGCTTTCTTT.

This chain links TRBV5-1 with TRBJ1-1; the match to TRBD1 covers 9 bases. The CDR3 has 17 amino acids. Germline V gene sequence: CDR1 SGHRS, CDR2 YFSETQ. The V gene end was trimmed by 4 bases and the J gene end by 1 base; junction bases not matched to a gene: 11. CDR3 sequence reads: CASSPGQGFLQNTEAFF. For the CDR3, the DNA is TGCGCCAGCAGCCCGGGACAGGGATTCCTCCAGAACACTGAAGCTTTCTTT.

This clone has more than one count but fewer than ten. V gene TRBV6-1 combines with J gene TRBJ1-1; D not resolved. V was clipped by 4 bases and J by 6 bases, with 12 bases between them. Germline CDR1 is MNHNS and CDR2 is SASEGT. The CDR3 runs 13 residues. The CDR3 region is CASSGGLSPEAFF. The CDR3 DNA follows: TGTGCCAGCAGTGGCGGCCTATCTCCTGAAGCTTTCTTT.